This paragraph reports one T cell receptor beta chain. This clonotype was found a few times. Its target antigen remains unknown. Base-call qualities are not available, and no considerably larger clone is one nucleotide away. The sample comes from a study of regulatory T cells in long-lasting Graves disease (dated by TCRdb to about 2021). For the wider study: Persistent Graves' disease meant more than 5 years of antithyroid drug treatment with TSH receptor autoantibodies that stayed positive. The study was registered as a clinical trial and conducted in China. TCR sequencing covered 13 persistent and 20 newly diagnosed Graves' disease patients, around 35 samples in total. Peripheral blood TCR sequencing and RNA sequencing compared persistent Graves' disease patients with newly diagnosed Graves' disease patients. In the clinical cohort, patients with persistent Graves' disease had used antithyroid drugs for an average of roughly ten years. What the research found in general, with its limitations: The study examined only peripheral blood because the primary lesion, thyroid tissue, could not be accessed. Only the TCR beta chain was sequenced and analyzed. Compared with newly diagnosed patients, persistent Graves' disease patients had lower TCR Shannon entropy and fewer highly expanded clones, which suggests clonal expansion. More public clonotypes were shared among persistent patients (about 2,800) than among newly diagnosed patients (approximately 1,000). The authors noted that the small sample size was a limitation that may lower accuracy. TRBV28, TRBJ1-2 and TRBJ2-5 were preferentially used in persistent disease, while TRBV20-1 and TRBJ2-1 were favored in newly diagnosed disease.

The time point label here, explained by the study, means: persistent/refractory GD, antithyroid drugs over 5 years with positive TRAb. RNA was extracted from PBMCs in TRIzol for both TCR sequencing and RNA sequencing. The diagnosis of Graves' disease was made according to American Thyroid Association guidelines. Recruitment of patients was carried out at an endocrinology department in Xi'an, China. From each patient, approximately 9.9 milliliters of peripheral blood was collected into an EDTA anticoagulant tube. Ficoll Paque Plus density gradient separation was used to isolate PBMCs, and no additional T cell sorting was done. An Agilent 2100 Bioanalyzer and agarose gel were used to check RNA quality, while a NanoDrop 2000 measured RNA concentration. The receptor library was made with multiplex PCR. The reads were generated on an Illumina HiSeq 4000. To build TCR beta libraries, CDR3 regions were amplified by Arm-PCR using iRepertoire HTBI primers. PCR products were gel purified before sequencing. The published analysis was carried out like this. Gene usage analysis of CDR3 amino acid clonotypes relied on the roughly 58 TRBV and fewer than 15 TRBJ segments identified across samples. COPE and FqMerger were used to merge the filtered high-quality paired reads into contigs. BLAST was used to align contigs to the IMGT TRBV, TRBD and TRBJ reference genes, and CDR3 was defined following IMGT. Any clonotype with a frequency above 0.1% was counted as a highly expanded clone. Repertoire diversity was measured by Shannon entropy, and V-J evenness by the Gini coefficient. A clonotype was considered public if more than one individual shared it. The raw public reads went through TCRdb reprocessing: fastp at Q25, MiXCR clone calling, in-frame beta chains kept. CDR3 protein sequences are deduplicated, and each keeps its most common genes and DNA. The V and J calls reflect TCRdb's pipeline rather than the authors' work. This sample is represented by about 470,000 distinct CDR3 sequences; around a fifth of them were singletons. The ten top clones hold more than 6% of the sample.

In the germline V gene (reference sequence), CDR1 corresponds to DFQATT and CDR2 to SNEGSKA. V is pruned by 6 bases and J by 2 bases, leaving 13 bases of the junction without a gene match. There are 16 amino acids in the CDR3, from cysteine to phenylalanine inclusive. The only DNA kept is the CDR3, 48 bases in frame from the first base. The starting material was peripheral blood mononuclear cells (PBMCs), obtained when the disease was refractory, from a patient treated with antithyroid drugs. The source is a female donor with Graves disease. The receptor chain draws on TRBV20-1 and TRBJ2-5; a stretch of 9 junction bases matches TRBD2. The CDR3 protein is CSAPTRGGRDQETQYF. The sequenced DNA is TGCAGTGCACCTACCCGGGGCGGGAGGGATCAAGAGACCCAGTACTTC.